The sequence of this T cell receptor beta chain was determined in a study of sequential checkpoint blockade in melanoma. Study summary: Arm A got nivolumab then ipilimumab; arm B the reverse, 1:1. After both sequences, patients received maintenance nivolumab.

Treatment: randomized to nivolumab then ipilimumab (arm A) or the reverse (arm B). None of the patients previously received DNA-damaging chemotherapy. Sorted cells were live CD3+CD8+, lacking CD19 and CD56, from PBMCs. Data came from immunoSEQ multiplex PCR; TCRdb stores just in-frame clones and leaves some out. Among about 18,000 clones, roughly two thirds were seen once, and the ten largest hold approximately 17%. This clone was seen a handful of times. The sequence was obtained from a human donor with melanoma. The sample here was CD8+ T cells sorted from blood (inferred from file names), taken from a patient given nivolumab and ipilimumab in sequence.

The CDR3 here is CASSYSNRGREQYF. In DNA form, the CDR3 reads TGTGCCAGCAGTTACTCGAACAGGGGGCGAGAGCAGTACTTC. The rearrangement links TRBV6-5 to TRBJ2-7, with 9 bases that match TRBD1. V trimming: 0 bases; J trimming: 7 bases; junction bases outside the gene matches: 4. The CDR3 sequence is 14 residues long. Germline V lookup: CDR1 MNHEY, CDR2 SVGAGI.